Listed below are T cell receptor beta chains from one sample, sequenced in a study of T cell changes during pregnancy in multiple sclerosis. Assay: immunoSEQ multiplex PCR; the TCRdb copy retains only in-frame clones and omits some. Among under 80,000 clones, 85% to 95% were seen once, and the ten largest hold 2% to 2.5%. The sequencing here drew on peripheral blood, taken before pregnancy. The source is a female donor with multiple sclerosis, enrolled in a pregnancy study. CDR3s include the opening cysteine and the closing phenylalanine or tryptophan. Each record gives: J gene, clone size, V gene, D gene, CDR3 protein, CDR3 DNA. D genes are given only for firm matches. Part of the rows lack a size; the others show once, few, many or a class for expanded clones.

TRBJ1-2,-,TRBV7-9,TRBD1,CASSFPGGVNYGYTF,TGTGCCAGCAGCTTCCCAGGGGGCGTCAACTATGGCTACACCTTC
TRBJ2-3,-,TRBV5-1,TRBD2,CASNSGSTDTQYF,TGCGCCAGTAATAGCGGGAGCACAGATACGCAGTATTTT
TRBJ2-1,-,TRBV18,-,CASSQIPIAEGNNEQFF,TGTGCCAGCTCACAGATTCCCATAGCGGAGGGGAACAATGAGCAGTTCTTC
TRBJ2-2,-,TRBV28,-,CASSGSGTGKEREGELFF,TGTGCCAGCAGTGGAAGCGGGACAGGGAAAGAGCGGGAGGGGGAGCTGTTTTTT
TRBJ1-5,-,TRBV11-2,-,CASSLKGRQGGNQPQHF,TGTGCCAGCAGCTTAAAAGGGCGGCAGGGTGGCAATCAGCCCCAGCATTTT
TRBJ2-7,-,TRBV7-2,TRBD2,CASSLGGTSGWIEQYF,TGTGCCAGCAGCTTAGGCGGAACTAGCGGATGGATCGAGCAGTACTTC
TRBJ1-5,-,TRBV19,-,CASPRVASDFLQPQHF,TGTGCCAGTCCGAGGGTGGCCTCAGATTTCCTTCAGCCCCAGCATTTT
TRBJ2-7,-,TRBV27,-,CASSFVQGSGEQYF,TGTGCCAGCAGTTTCGTACAGGGATCAGGCGAGCAGTACTTC
TRBJ2-3,-,TRBV5-1,-,CASSLAFSAGKRTDTQYF,TGCGCCAGCAGCTTGGCATTCTCGGCAGGGAAGAGGACAGATACGCAGTATTTT
TRBJ1-2,-,TRBV5-1,TRBD1,CASSSDRGLGYTF,TGCGCCAGCAGCTCGGACAGGGGGCTTGGCTACACCTTC
TRBJ1-3,-,TRBV18,TRBD1,CASSEGQAPGNTIYF,TGTGCCAGCTCAGAAGGACAGGCCCCAGGAAACACCATATATTTT
TRBJ2-5,-,TRBV5-8,TRBD1,CASSPRQGRISIQETQYF,TGTGCCAGCAGTCCTAGACAGGGAAGGATTTCCATACAAGAGACCCAGTACTTC
TRBJ2-3,-,TRBV5-3,-,CARSPNPRASTDTQYF,TGTGCCAGAAGCCCAAATCCCAGGGCCAGTACAGATACGCAGTATTTT
TRBJ2-7,-,TRBV6-5,TRBD2,CASAGGLYEQYF,TGTGCCAGTGCGGGAGGTCTATACGAGCAGTACTTC
TRBJ2-2,-,TRBV6-5,-,CASSLTGFTGELFF,TGTGCCAGCAGTCTTACAGGGTTCACCGGGGAGCTGTTTTTT
TRBJ2-7,once,TRBV9,TRBD1,CASSVAGQAGLTEQYF,TGTGCCAGCAGCGTAGCGGGACAGGCGGGGTTAACCGAGCAGTACTTC
TRBJ2-1,-,TRBV27,-,CASSGSSYNEQFF,TGTGCCAGCAGCGGGAGTTCCTACAATGAGCAGTTCTTC
TRBJ1-1,-,TRBV11-3,-,CASSDMGRGRFEAFF,TGTGCCAGCAGTGACATGGGCCGGGGGAGGTTTGAAGCTTTCTTT
TRBJ1-1,-,TRBV25-1,TRBD1,CASSPPGTGTTEAFF,TGTGCCAGCAGTCCCCCCGGGACAGGGACCACTGAAGCTTTCTTT
TRBJ2-1,-,TRBV4-3,TRBD2,CASSQEVRREASYNEQFF,TGCGCCAGCAGCCAAGAAGTCCGGCGGGAGGCCTCCTACAATGAGCAGTTCTTC
TRBJ2-3,-,TRBV7-3,TRBD2,CASSYSGLAGDTQYF,TGTGCCAGCAGCTACTCGGGACTAGCGGGAGATACGCAGTATTTT
TRBJ2-7,once,TRBV28,-,CASSPPEWRRPSYEQYF,TGTGCCAGCAGCCCTCCGGAATGGCGGCGACCTTCCTACGAGCAGTACTTC
TRBJ2-1,-,TRBV19,TRBD2,CASSRTSGRGGNEQFF,TGTGCCAGTAGTAGGACTAGCGGGAGGGGTGGGAATGAGCAGTTCTTC
TRBJ2-1,-,TRBV4-1,TRBD2,CASSFGLAGEESSYNGQFF,TGCGCCAGCAGCTTTGGACTAGCGGGAGAGGAAAGCTCCTACAATGGGCAGTTCTTC
TRBJ2-2,-,TRBV9,TRBD2,CASSVGLASNTGELFF,TGTGCCAGCAGCGTAGGACTAGCGTCGAACACCGGGGAGCTGTTTTTT
TRBJ2-1,-,TRBV6-1,TRBD2,CASGGGTSNEQFF,TGTGCCTCCGGGGGGGGAACCTCAAATGAGCAGTTCTTC
TRBJ2-3,once,TRBV6-6,TRBD2,CASSKSASGSSDTQYF,TGTGCCAGCAGTAAAAGTGCTAGCGGGAGTTCAGATACGCAGTATTTT
TRBJ2-7,-,TRBV28,-,CASSLSGYEQYF,TGTGCCAGCAGTTTATCGGGCTACGAGCAGTACTTC
TRBJ2-2,-,TRBV14,TRBD2,CASRFTGTSGHTGELFF,TGTGCCAGCAGATTTACCGGGACTAGCGGTCACACCGGGGAGCTGTTTTTT
TRBJ2-1,-,TRBV5-6,TRBD2,CASRFWAGASPYNEQFF,TGTGCCAGCAGATTTTGGGCGGGAGCATCCCCCTACAATGAGCAGTTCTTC
TRBJ2-2,-,TRBV9,-,CASSVGVGELFF,TGTGCCAGCAGCGTAGGAGTCGGGGAGCTGTTTTTT
TRBJ2-5,-,TRBV11-3,TRBD2,CASSFTSGRAETQYF,TGTGCCAGCAGCTTTACTAGCGGGAGGGCTGAGACCCAGTACTTC
TRBJ1-2,-,TRBV7-9,-,CASSSTGGQGYTF,TGTGCCAGCAGCTCGACAGGTGGGCAAGGCTACACCTTC
TRBJ2-5,once,TRBV6-5,TRBD1,CASSYFGTGGAETQYF,TGTGCCAGCAGTTACTTTGGGACAGGGGGCGCAGAGACCCAGTACTTC
TRBJ2-3,medium-sized,TRBV7-7,TRBD2,CASSSGTSDTDTQYF,TGTGCTAGCAGCTCCGGGACTAGCGACACAGATACGCAGTATTTT
TRBJ2-2,-,TRBV7-9,TRBD1,CASSPGQGPTGELFF,TGTGCCAGCAGCCCGGGACAGGGCCCCACCGGGGAGCTGTTTTTT
TRBJ2-4,-,TRBV14,-,CASSQGGSTFLAKNIQYF,TGTGCCAGCAGCCAGGGAGGTTCGACATTCCTAGCCAAAAACATTCAGTACTTC
TRBJ2-5,-,TRBV5-6,TRBD2,CASSLDGGEETQYF,TGTGCCAGCAGCTTGGATGGGGGGGAGGAGACCCAGTACTTC
TRBJ1-2,-,TRBV5-6,-,CASSPILKQGSHYSGYTF,TGTGCCAGCAGTCCCATCTTAAAACAGGGCTCTCACTATAGTGGTTACACCTTC
TRBJ1-2,few,TRBV6-1,TRBD1,CASTPGQGGHGYTF,TGTGCCAGCACCCCGGGACAGGGAGGACATGGCTACACCTTC
TRBJ2-2,-,TRBV19,TRBD2,CASSMRAGGPIGELFF,TGTGCCAGTAGTATGAGGGCGGGAGGGCCGATCGGGGAGCTGTTTTTT
TRBJ2-2,-,TRBV10-3,-,CAISEFSGSETGELFF,TGTGCCATCAGTGAATTCAGTGGGAGTGAGACCGGGGAGCTGTTTTTT
TRBJ2-3,-,TRBV29-1,TRBD2,CSVPRLAENTDTQYF,TGCAGCGTTCCCCGACTAGCGGAAAACACAGATACGCAGTATTTT
TRBJ2-7,-,TRBV7-9,-,CASSSGASVFTYEQYF,TGTGCCAGCAGCTCCGGAGCGTCCGTCTTTACCTACGAGCAGTACTTC
TRBJ2-7,-,TRBV4-1,-,CASSQRFASVRFYEQYF,TGCGCCAGCAGCCAAAGGTTCGCTAGCGTTAGATTCTACGAGCAGTACTTC
TRBJ2-3,-,TRBV6-1,-,CASSEAADTQYF,TGTGCCAGCAGTGAAGCAGCGGATACGCAGTATTTT
TRBJ2-1,-,TRBV7-3,TRBD2,CASSFGLAGGPGPSYNEQFF,TGTGCCAGCAGCTTCGGACTAGCGGGAGGGCCAGGTCCCTCCTACAATGAGCAGTTCTTC
TRBJ2-1,-,TRBV10-3,TRBD2,CAISPGLAGVNEQFF,TGTGCCATCAGTCCGGGACTAGCGGGGGTCAATGAGCAGTTCTTC
TRBJ2-7,-,TRBV27,-,CASSITRSYEQYF,TGTGCCAGCAGTATCACCCGGTCGTACGAGCAGTACTTC
TRBJ2-7,-,TRBV7-6,TRBD2,CASSLGGAGDSGEQYF,TGTGCCAGCAGCTTAGGGGGAGCGGGAGATTCCGGTGAGCAGTACTTC
TRBJ2-7,-,TRBV6-5,TRBD1,CASSYSGQGYEQYF,TGTGCCAGCAGTTATTCTGGACAGGGGTACGAGCAGTACTTC
TRBJ2-1,-,TRBV7-6,TRBD2,CASSLRGGEQFF,TGTGCCAGCAGCTTAAGGGGAGGGGAGCAGTTCTTC
TRBJ2-1,-,TRBV6-5,TRBD2,CASSQTSGSVYEQFF,TGTGCCAGCAGCCAGACTAGCGGGAGTGTCTATGAGCAGTTCTTC
TRBJ2-5,once,TRBV2,TRBD1,CATGESETQYF,TGTGCTACAGGGGAATCGGAGACCCAGTACTTC